This T cell receptor beta chain was identified in a study of cytomegalovirus exposure and HLA in healthy donors. Libraries were prepared by immunoSEQ multiplex PCR; TCRdb keeps only in-frame clonotypes and omits some of them. The data contain roughly 100,000 clones, less than 95% of them singletons. Germline V CDR1 and CDR2: LNHDA, SQIVND (reference sequence). The CDR3 spans 14 residues. Trimming left V 0 bases short and J 4 bases short, with 10 bases between. The sample comprised PBMCs. The chain is built from TRBV19 and TRBJ2-7; possible D gene TRBD2, 5 bases. This TCR was sampled from a woman between 18 and 29 years old in good health and CMV-seronegative. For the CDR3, the DNA is TGTGCCAGTAGTATAGATCGGGCGGGTTACGAGCAGTACTTC. Protein sequence: CASSIDRAGYEQYF.